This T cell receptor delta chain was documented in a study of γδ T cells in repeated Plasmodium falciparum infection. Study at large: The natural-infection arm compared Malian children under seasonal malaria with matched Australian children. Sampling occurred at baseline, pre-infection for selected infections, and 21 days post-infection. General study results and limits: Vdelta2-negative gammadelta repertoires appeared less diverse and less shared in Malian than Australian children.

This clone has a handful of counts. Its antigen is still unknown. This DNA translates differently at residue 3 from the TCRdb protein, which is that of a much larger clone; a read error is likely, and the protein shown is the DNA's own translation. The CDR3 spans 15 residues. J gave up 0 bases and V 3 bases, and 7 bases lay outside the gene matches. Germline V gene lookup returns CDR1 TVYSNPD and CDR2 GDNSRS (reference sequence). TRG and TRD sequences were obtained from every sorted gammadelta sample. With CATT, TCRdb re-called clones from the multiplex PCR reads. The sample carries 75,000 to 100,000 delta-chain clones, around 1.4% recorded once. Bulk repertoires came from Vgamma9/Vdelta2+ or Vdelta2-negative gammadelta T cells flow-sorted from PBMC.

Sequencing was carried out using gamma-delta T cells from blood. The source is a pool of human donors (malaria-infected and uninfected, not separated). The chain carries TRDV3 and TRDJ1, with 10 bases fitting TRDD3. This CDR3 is CALPRGIRHTDKLIF. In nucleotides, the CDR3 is TGTGCCTTGCCTAGGGGGATACGCCACACCGATAAACTCATCTTT.